The 22 T cell receptor beta chains listed next were all sequenced from one sample in a study of cytomegalovirus exposure and HLA in healthy donors. Primers included in the PCR were 60 Vbeta and 13 Jbeta primers. Data came from immunoSEQ multiplex PCR; TCRdb stores just in-frame clones and leaves some out. The sample consists of about 240,000 clones, roughly four fifths of them appearing once. The sequenced sample was PBMCs. These receptors all come from a woman in her sixties or seventies in good health and CMV-seropositive.

CDR3 region: CASSPLGLAQKGTQYF. Here the CDR3 DNA reads TGTGCCAGCAGCCCTCTTGGACTAGCTCAAAAGGGGACCCAGTACTTC. V is TRBV11-1 and J is TRBJ2-5; 8 bases fit TRBD2. The CDR3 contains 16 residues. V shed 5 bases and J 7 bases; nucleotides not matched to a gene: 15. Germline CDR1 is SGHAT and CDR2 is FQDESV (reference sequence).

This chain links TRBV6-1 with TRBJ2-3; D is unresolved. This CDR3 contains 16 residues. The germline V and J ends were trimmed by 2 bases and 4 bases, with 16 bases remaining between them. In germline, CDR1 is MNHNS, CDR2 SASEGT. CDR3 residues: CASSETELSPADTQYF. DNA for the CDR3: TGTGCCAGCAGTGAAACGGAGCTCAGCCCCGCAGATACGCAGTATTTT.

The chain combines TRBV7-9 with TRBJ2-1, with D tentatively TRBD2 (6 bases). The CDR3 has 15 residues. From germline, CDR1 is SEHNR and CDR2 FQNEAQ (reference sequence). V shed 1 base and J shed 1 base, with 8 bases lying between them. The CDR3 nucleotides read TGTGCCAGCAGCTTAGGGGAGGTATCCTACAATGAGCAGTTCTTC. Its protein product is CASSLGEVSYNEQFF.

The chain couples TRBV10-2 to TRBJ2-1; TRBD2 matches 11 bases. CDR3 size: 17 residues. J gave up 3 bases and V 1 base, and 5 bases lay outside the gene matches. Germline V gene sequence: CDR1 WSHSY, CDR2 SAAADI. As DNA, the CDR3 is TGCGCCAGCAGTGAGTTAGGCGGACTAGCGGGCTACAATGAGCAGTTCTTC. This translates into CASSELGGLAGYNEQFF.

The rearrangement uses TRBV7-9 and TRBJ1-4, with D hard to call. Germline CDR1 and CDR2: SEHNR and FQNEAQ (reference sequence). Trimming cost V 1 base and J 6 bases, with 9 bases left between them. The CDR3 is 14 amino acids. The DNA of the CDR3 is TGTGCCAGCAGCTTAGGTGACTGGGATGAAAAACTGTTTTTT. Its translation is CASSLGDWDEKLFF. Together with reference TRBV7-9 and TRBJ1-4, the CDR3 gives the full variable domain: DTGVSQNPRHKITKRGQNVTFRCDPISEHNRLYWYRQTLGQGPEFLTYFQNEAQLEKSRLLSDRFSAERPKGSFSTLEIQRTEQGDSAMYLCASSLGDWDEKLFFGSGTQLSVL.

This clone was observed a few times. V is TRBV7-2 and J is TRBJ1-4, with D perhaps TRBD1 (6 bases). Germline V lookup: CDR1 SGHTA, CDR2 FQGNSA. CDR3 length: 17 residues. The V gene lost 5 bases and the J gene lost 0 bases, with 16 bases spanning the gap. DNA for the CDR3: TGTGCCAGCAGCCCCCAAAGTGGACAGACAACTAATGAAAAACTGTTTTTT. This translates into CASSPQSGQTTNEKLFF. Filled out from reference TRBV7-2 and TRBJ1-4, the complete variable domain reads GAGVSQSPSNKVTEKGKDVELRCDPISGHTALYWYRQSLGQGLEFLIYFQGNSAPDKSGLPSDRFSAERTGGSVSTLTIQRTQQEDSAVYLCASSPQSGQTTNEKLFFGSGTQLSVL.

Of note for this clone: Other DNA sequences from this sample encode an identical CDR3 as well. The chain links TRBV2 to TRBJ2-7; TRBD2 matches 9 bases. CDR1 is SNHLY, CDR2 FYNNEI, per germline. V shed 1 base and J 3 bases; nucleotides not matched to a gene: 13. This CDR3 is built from 18 residues. The CDR3 protein is CASSEVLAGVSIGYEQYF. CDR3 nucleotides: TGTGCCAGCAGTGAAGTTTTAGCGGGAGTGTCGATAGGCTACGAGCAGTACTTC.

The chain has TRBV29-1 and TRBJ2-3; D is possibly TRBD2 (6 bases). The V gene's germline CDR1 is SQVTM and CDR2 ANQGSEA. This CDR3 has 15 amino acids. V lost 6 bases, J lost 1 base, and 17 bases lay in between. For the CDR3, the DNA is TGCAGCGTCCTGGGGGGAACAAGGGGCACAGATACGCAGTATTTT. Its protein product is CSVLGGTRGTDTQYF.

The chain links TRBV6-5 to TRBJ2-5; TRBD2 might be the D (6 bases). Germline lookup yields CDR1 MNHEY and CDR2 SVGAGI. The CDR3 loop spans 15 amino acids. Deletions cut 0 bases from V and 5 bases from J, with 13 bases between. The CDR3 spells CASSYSGGGGETQYF. CDR3 bases: TGTGCCAGCAGTTACTCGGGGGGAGGAGGGGAGACCCAGTACTTC.

Comment on this clone: Without the conserved terminal phenylalanine or tryptophan, this CDR3 likely stems from a read error. The genes are TRBV28 and TRBJ1-2; D call uncertain. CDR1 and CDR2 (germline): MDHEN, SYDVKM. The CDR3 is made up of 12 amino acids. Deletions cut 3 bases from V and 7 bases from J, with 9 bases between. This chain's CDR3 is CASSFGLSGYTL. The CDR3, as DNA: TGTGCCAGCAGTTTCGGGTTATCTGGCTACACCCTC.

The gene calls are TRBV29-1 and TRBJ1-5, with 8 bases aligning to TRBD1. V was pared by 8 bases and J by 6 bases, with 9 bases of the junction left unmatched. Germline V gene lookup returns CDR1 SQVTM and CDR2 ANQGSEA. The CDR3 contains 13 residues. The DNA for the CDR3 is TGCAGCTTCACGACAGGGGAAGGTCAGCCCCAGCATTTT. Its translation: CSFTTGEGQPQHF.

The chain links TRBV18 to TRBJ2-7; D unresolved. The CDR3 totals 13 residues. Trimming left V 2 bases short and J 3 bases short, with 8 bases between. CDR1 is KGHSH and CDR2 is LQKENI in the germline V gene. The CDR3 loop is CASSPSASYEQYF. DNA for the CDR3: TGTGCCAGCTCACCAAGCGCGAGCTACGAGCAGTACTTC.

The chain employs TRBV19 and TRBJ2-7, with a possible D match to TRBD2 (6 bases). Germline values: CDR1 LNHDA, CDR2 SQIVND (reference sequence). V lost 6 bases and J 5 bases, leaving 8 bases between the germline ends. The CDR3 totals 11 residues. The CDR3: CASRDYHEQYF. Here the CDR3 DNA reads TGTGCCAGTAGGGACTACCACGAGCAGTACTTC.

The V and J genes are TRBV4-1 and TRBJ2-7, with TRBD2 matching over 7 bases. The CDR3 runs 15 residues. The germline CDR1 and CDR2 sequences are MGHRA and YSYEKL. V was clipped by 1 base and J by 3 bases; unmatched bases: 6. The CDR3 sequence: CASSQVGGLGYEQYF. DNA for the CDR3: TGCGCCAGCAGCCAAGTCGGGGGGTTAGGCTACGAGCAGTACTTC.

In this sample, this clone turned up a few times. The chain has TRBV10-3 and TRBJ1-3; 7 nucleotides agree with TRBD1. CDR3 size: 13 residues. CDR1 and CDR2 from the germline V gene are ENHRY and SYGVKD. Germline trimming cut 6 bases from V and 4 bases from J; bases unmatched to any gene: 3. The chain's CDR3 is CAIRRGQGNTIYF. CDR3 nucleotides: TGTGCCATCAGGAGGGGACAGGGAAACACCATATATTTT.

The rearrangement uses TRBV2 and TRBJ2-7; D possibly corresponds to TRBD2 (5 bases). Per the germline V gene, CDR1 is SNHLY and CDR2 is FYNNEI. The V end was cut by 3 bases, the J end by 3 bases, with 12 bases between. The CDR3 consists of 14 residues. CDR3 coding DNA: TGTGCCAGCAGTGATGCACACGGGGACTACGAGCAGTACTTC. This codes for CASSDAHGDYEQYF. The full variable domain, completed using reference TRBV2 and TRBJ2-7, is EPEVTQTPSHQVTQMGQEVILRCVPISNHLYFYWYRQILGQKVEFLVSFYNNEISEKSEIFDDQFSVERPDGSNFTLKIRSTKLEDSAMYFCASSDAHGDYEQYFGPGTRLTVT.

The rearrangement joins TRBV29-1 to TRBJ1-2; TRBD1 agrees at 7 bases. In germline, CDR1 is SQVTM, CDR2 ANQGSEA. The CDR3 spans 11 residues. The trim removed 8 bases at V and 4 bases at J, leaving 4 bases unmatched. CDR3 DNA sequence: TGCAGCTCAACAGGGGTCTATGGCTACACCTTC. Its translation is CSSTGVYGYTF.

V gene TRBV5-4 combines with J gene TRBJ1-2; D gene ambiguous. CDR1 is SGHNT and CDR2 is YYREEE in the germline V gene (reference sequence). This CDR3 comprises 16 residues. V lost 0 bases and J lost 0, with 12 bases in between. The CDR3 coding sequence is TGTGCCAGCAGCTTGGATGGCAGATTTTCTAACTATGGCTACACCTTC. It translates to CASSLDGRFSNYGYTF.

This clone was recorded once. This chain joins TRBV19 and TRBJ1-2; D is undetermined. V gave up 5 bases and J gave up 3 bases, with 22 bases separating them. The CDR3 spans 17 residues. Germline V CDR1 and CDR2: LNHDA, SQIVND (reference sequence). Here the CDR3 reads CASSEIEEAATHYGYTF. CDR3 coding DNA: TGTGCCAGTAGTGAGATAGAAGAGGCAGCCACCCACTATGGCTACACCTTC.

For this clone: The same CDR3 also results from other DNA sequences found in this sample. The chain couples TRBV5-1 to TRBJ2-5, with D possibly being TRBD1 (6 bases). Between the trimmed V and J ends, which lost 4 bases and 2 bases, there was a span of 12 bases. The germline gives CDR1 SGHRS, CDR2 YFSETQ. This CDR3 has 14 amino acids. The CDR3 loop is CASSPGTPQETQYF. CDR3 coding DNA: TGCGCCAGCAGCCCGGGGACACCTCAAGAGACCCAGTACTTC. Variable domain in full (rest from reference TRBV5-1 and TRBJ2-5): KAGVTQTPRYLIKTRGQQVTLSCSPISGHRSVSWYQQTPGQGLQFLFEYFSETQRNKGNFPGRFSGRQFSNSRSEMNVSTLELGDSALYLCASSPGTPQETQYFGPGTRLLVL.

The rearrangement joins TRBV10-2 to TRBJ1-1, with D perhaps TRBD1 (6 bases). CDR1 and CDR2 from the germline V gene are WSHSY and SAAADI. The V end was cut by 5 bases, the J end by 1 base, with 14 bases between. This CDR3 is 15 amino acids long. For the CDR3, the DNA is TGCGCCAGCAGTAGCAGGCCGGGACAGAACACTGAAGCTTTCTTT. It specifies CASSSRPGQNTEAFF.

The gene calls are TRBV4-1 and TRBJ2-3; no clear D. Deletions cut 4 bases from V and 4 bases from J, with 6 bases between. CDR1 is MGHRA and CDR2 is YSYEKL in the germline V gene. The CDR3 extends over 12 amino acids. The CDR3 bases are TGCGCCAGCAGCCGAACAGCAGATACGCAGTATTTT. The encoded protein is CASSRTADTQYF.